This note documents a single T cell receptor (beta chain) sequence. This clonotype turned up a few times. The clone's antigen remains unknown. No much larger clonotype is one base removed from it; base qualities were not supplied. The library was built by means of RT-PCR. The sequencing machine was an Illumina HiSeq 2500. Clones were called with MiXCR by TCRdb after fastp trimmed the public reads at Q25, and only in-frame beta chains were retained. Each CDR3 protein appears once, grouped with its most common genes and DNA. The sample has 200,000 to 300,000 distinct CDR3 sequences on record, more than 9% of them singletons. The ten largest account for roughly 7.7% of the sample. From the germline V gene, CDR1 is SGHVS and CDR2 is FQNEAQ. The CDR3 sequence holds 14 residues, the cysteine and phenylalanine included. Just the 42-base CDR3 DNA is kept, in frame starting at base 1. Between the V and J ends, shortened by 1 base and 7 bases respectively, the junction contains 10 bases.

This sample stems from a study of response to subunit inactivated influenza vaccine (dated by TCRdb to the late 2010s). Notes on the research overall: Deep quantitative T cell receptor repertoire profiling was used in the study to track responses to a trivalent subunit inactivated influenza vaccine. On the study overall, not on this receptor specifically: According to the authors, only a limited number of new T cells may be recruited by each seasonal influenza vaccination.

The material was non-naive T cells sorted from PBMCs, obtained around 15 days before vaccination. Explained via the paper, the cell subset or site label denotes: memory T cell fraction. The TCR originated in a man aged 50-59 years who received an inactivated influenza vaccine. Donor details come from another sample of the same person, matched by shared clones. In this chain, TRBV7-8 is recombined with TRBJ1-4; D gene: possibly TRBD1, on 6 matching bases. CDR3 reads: CASSLGLGAEKLFF. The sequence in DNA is TGTGCCAGCAGCTTAGGATTGGGGGCTGAAAAACTGTTTTTT.